This TCR beta chain came from a study of blood T cell repertoires in COVID-19. Whole-study context: Sites across the United States, Italy and Spain contributed samples from acute and convalescent COVID-19. PBMCs, B-cell-depleted T cells, or T cells were the source of the cDNA or gDNA that made up the material.

There are a few counts of this clone. In the original analysis: Reference gene primers were amplified, and this amplification served to estimate nucleated cell counts. Data came from immunoSEQ multiplex PCR; TCRdb stores just in-frame clones and leaves some out. The DNA was the basis for D and trimming; V, J and clone size are from that table. The sample yields 100,000 to 150,000 clones, roughly three quarters seen once. Sequenced input: peripheral blood. This receptor was obtained from a man between 40 and 49 years old with active or convalescent COVID-19.

The CDR3 nucleotides are TGCGCCAGCAGCTTGGCCGGAGGAGGGTCTGGCTACACCTTC. It is translated as CASSLAGGGSGYTF. The chain is built from TRBV5-1 and TRBJ1-2, with D unclear. CDR1 is SGHRS, CDR2 YFSETQ, per germline. The CDR3 is made up of 14 amino acids. Trimming pared 0 bases from V and 7 bases from J, leaving 13 bases between.